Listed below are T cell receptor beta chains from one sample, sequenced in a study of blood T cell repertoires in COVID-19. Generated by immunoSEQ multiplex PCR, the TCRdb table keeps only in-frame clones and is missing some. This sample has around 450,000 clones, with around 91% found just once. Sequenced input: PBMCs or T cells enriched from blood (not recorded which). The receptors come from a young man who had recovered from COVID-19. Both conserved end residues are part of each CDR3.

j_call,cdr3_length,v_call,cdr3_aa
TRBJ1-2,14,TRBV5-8,CASSSKLDSYGYTF
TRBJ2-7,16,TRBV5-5,CASSPRVGGDHYEQYF
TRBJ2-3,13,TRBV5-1,CASSLSAGDTQYF
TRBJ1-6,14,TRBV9,CASSAEGSASPLHF
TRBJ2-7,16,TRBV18,CASSQGAGTVTYEQYF
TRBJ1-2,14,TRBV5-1,CASSLGQGHYGYTF
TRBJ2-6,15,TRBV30,CAWSARVSGANVLTF
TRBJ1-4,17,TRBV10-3,CAISESKGQQSNEKLFF
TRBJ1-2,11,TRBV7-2,CASSIYYGYTF
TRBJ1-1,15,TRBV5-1,CASNDLGRGQNEAFF
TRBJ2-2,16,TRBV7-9,CASDGSLFRDTGELFF
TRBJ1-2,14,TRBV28,CASSLRGGFYGYTF
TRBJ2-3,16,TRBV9,CASSVGSGVSTDTQYF
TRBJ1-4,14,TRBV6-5,CASSTGGFNEKLFF
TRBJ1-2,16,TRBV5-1,CASSLGGSRSNYGYTF
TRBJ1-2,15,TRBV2,CASSSDWASIDGYTF
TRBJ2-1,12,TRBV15,CATSKDPYQQFF
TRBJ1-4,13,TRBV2,CASAAGVDEKLFF
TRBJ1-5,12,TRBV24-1,CATGTGPQPQHF
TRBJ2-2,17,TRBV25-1,CASSESGGSYVNGELFF
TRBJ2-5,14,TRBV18,CASSPSAGYETQYF